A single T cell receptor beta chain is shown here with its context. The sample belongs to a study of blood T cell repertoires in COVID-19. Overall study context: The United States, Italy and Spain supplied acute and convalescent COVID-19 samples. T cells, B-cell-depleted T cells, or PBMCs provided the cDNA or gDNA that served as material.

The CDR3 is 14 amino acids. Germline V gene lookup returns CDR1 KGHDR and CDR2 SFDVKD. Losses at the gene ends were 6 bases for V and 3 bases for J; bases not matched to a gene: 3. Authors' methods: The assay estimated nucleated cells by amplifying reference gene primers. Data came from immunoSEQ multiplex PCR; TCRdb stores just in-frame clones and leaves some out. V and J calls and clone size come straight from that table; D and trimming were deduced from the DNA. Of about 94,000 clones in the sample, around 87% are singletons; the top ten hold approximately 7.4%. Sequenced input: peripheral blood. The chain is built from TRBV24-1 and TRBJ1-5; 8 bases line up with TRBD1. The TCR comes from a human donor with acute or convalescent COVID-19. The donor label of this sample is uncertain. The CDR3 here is CATSQGASNQPQHF. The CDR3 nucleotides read TGTGCCACCAGTCAGGGGGCCTCCAATCAGCCCCAGCATTTT.